This T cell receptor (beta chain) was profiled in a study of blood T cell repertoires in COVID-19. Across the study: Sources were T cells, B-cell-depleted T cells, or PBMCs; the material itself was cDNA or gDNA.

Profiling relied on immunoSEQ multiplex PCR, and the TCRdb table lists in-frame clones only, not all of them. The data contain about 89,000 clones, roughly 80% of them singletons. Germline V gene lookup returns CDR1 SQVTM and CDR2 ANQGSEA. The CDR3 loop spans 13 amino acids. Trimming stripped 4 bases from V and 7 bases from J, with 14 bases between. This chain links TRBV29-1 with TRBJ2-1; perhaps TRBD2 as D (6 bases). The sequence derives from a human donor in a cohort sampled during active COVID-19. The sequenced sample consisted of peripheral blood. The CDR3, as DNA: TGCAGCGTTGGGGGGACTCGGTGGAATGAGCAGTTCTTC. This codes for CSVGGTRWNEQFF.